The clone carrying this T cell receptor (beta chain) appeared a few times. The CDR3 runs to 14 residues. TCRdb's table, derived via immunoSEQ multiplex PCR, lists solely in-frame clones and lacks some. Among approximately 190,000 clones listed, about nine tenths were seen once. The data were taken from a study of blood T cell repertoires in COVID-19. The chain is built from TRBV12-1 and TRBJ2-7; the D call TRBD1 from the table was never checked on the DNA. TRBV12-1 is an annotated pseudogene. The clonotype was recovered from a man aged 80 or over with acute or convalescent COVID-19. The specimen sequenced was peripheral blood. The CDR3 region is CASSPSRQSYEQYF. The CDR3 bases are TGTGCCAGCAGCCCCTCCAGACAGAGCTACGAGCAGTACTTC.